A single sample gave rise to the 6 T cell receptor beta chains below, sequenced in a study of blood T cell repertoires in COVID-19. Repertoires were generated with immunoSEQ multiplex PCR, while TCRdb's copy carries only in-frame clones and drops some. The table lists a few hundred thousand clones, roughly 90% of them singletons, with 0.8% to 0.9% in the top ten. Material for sequencing was PBMCs or T cells enriched from blood (not recorded which). Receptor source: a middle-aged woman who had been exposed to COVID-19.

The V call is TRBV7-3, the J call TRBJ1-3; D uncertain. Germline V gives CDR1 SGHTA, CDR2 FQGTGA. Trimming shortened V by 5 bases and J by 2 bases, and 7 bases separated the two germline ends. This CDR3 is 13 amino acids long. The CDR3 sequence is CASSPQPGNTIYF. The DNA of the CDR3 is TGTGCCAGCAGCCCACAGCCTGGAAACACCATATATTTT.

V gene TRBV19 combines with J gene TRBJ2-7, with D perhaps matching TRBD1 (6 bases). Germline loops: CDR1 LNHDA, CDR2 SQIVND (reference sequence). The CDR3 runs 15 residues. Trimming removed 0 bases from V and 1 base from J, with 10 bases in between. The CDR3 sequence is CASSIDRDNSYEQYF. CDR3 sequence (DNA): TGTGCCAGTAGTATAGACCGGGACAATTCCTACGAGCAGTACTTC.

This clone was seen just once. This chain uses TRBV13 with TRBJ2-7; no clear D gene. The V gene lost 5 bases and the J gene lost 4 bases, with 18 bases spanning the gap. This CDR3 contains 15 residues. In germline, CDR1 is PRHDT, CDR2 FYEKMQ (reference sequence). CDR3: CASSNRGSKTYEQYF. The CDR3 DNA reads TGTGCCAGCAGCAACCGCGGATCCAAAACTTACGAGCAGTACTTC.

The chain couples TRBV9 to TRBJ2-2; D perhaps matches TRBD1 (6 bases). Germline CDR1 reads SGDLS; CDR2 reads YYNGEE. This CDR3 is built from 14 residues. V gave up 4 bases and J gave up 7 bases, with 14 bases separating them. The CDR3 reads CASSSDRHVGELFF. In nucleotides, the CDR3 is TGTGCCAGCAGCTCTGACAGGCATGTCGGGGAGCTGTTTTTT.

The genes are TRBV19 and TRBJ2-2; D is perhaps TRBD1 (6 bases). The V gene's germline CDR1 is LNHDA and CDR2 SQIVND (reference sequence). The CDR3 covers 14 residues. Trimming shortened V by 8 bases and J by 5 bases, and 15 bases separated the two germline ends. The CDR3 region has the DNA TGTGCCAGTCAGTCAGGGGCCTCTACCGGGGAGCTGTTTTTT. Its translation is CASQSGASTGELFF.

The chain joins TRBV7-9 to TRBJ2-2; TRBD2 aligns across 8 bases. Germline V gene lookup returns CDR1 SEHNR and CDR2 FQNEAQ (reference sequence). Germline trimming cut 8 bases from V and 4 bases from J; bases unmatched to any gene: 12. This CDR3 spans 16 amino acids. CDR3 sequence (DNA): TGTGCCAGCGCCGCGCCCGGGACTAGAAGCACCGGGGAGCTGTTTTTT. This gives the protein CASAAPGTRSTGELFF. Together with reference TRBV7-9 and TRBJ2-2, the CDR3 gives the full variable domain: DTGVSQNPRHKITKRGQNVTFRCDPISEHNRLYWYRQTLGQGPEFLTYFQNEAQLEKSRLLSDRFSAERPKGSFSTLEIQRTEQGDSAMYLCASAAPGTRSTGELFFGEGSRLTVL.